A single sample gave rise to the 12 T cell receptor beta chains below, sequenced in a study of T-cell reconstitution after alpha-beta-depleted transplantation in children. Unique molecular identifiers featured in how the TCRbeta library was prepared. TCRdb independently ran MiXCR on the PCR reads; one entry per CDR3 protein. The data show around 94,000 distinct CDR3 sequences, roughly 7.2% seen once. The source was PBMCs, collected before TCRalphabeta/CD19-depleted stem cell transplant. The receptor source for this set is a boy younger than 10 with acute lymphoblastic leukemia, due to receive a stem cell transplant.

The chain carries TRBV7-2 and TRBJ2-3, with 8 bases aligning to TRBD1. CDR1 is SGHTA and CDR2 is FQGNSA in the germline V gene. V was clipped by 4 bases and J by 1 base; unmatched bases: 1. The CDR3 consists of 14 residues. The CDR3 nucleotides read TGTGCCAGCAGCTCGGGACAGGGCACAGATACGCAGTATTTT. Its translation is CASSSGQGTDTQYF.

This clonotype was counted only a few times. V gene TRBV21-1 combines with J gene TRBJ2-7; the table's D gene call, TRBD1, was not cross checked with the DNA. TRBV21-1 is an annotated pseudogene. The CDR3 consists of 13 residues. CDR3 DNA sequence: TGTGCCAGCAGCAAAGATTGGGGCCACGAGCAGTACTTC. As protein: CASSKDWGHEQYF.

This clonotype was seen many times. V is TRBV12-3 or TRBV12-4 and J is TRBJ2-7, with D tentatively TRBD1 (7 bases). The germline V and J ends were trimmed by 6 bases and 4 bases, with 19 bases remaining between them. This CDR3 has 15 residues. CDR3 nucleotide sequence: TGTGCCAGCAGATCCGGGACAGCGGAGGGATACGAGCAGTACTTC. This translates into CASRSGTAEGYEQYF.

This clonotype occurred many times. The chain is built from TRBV12-3 or TRBV12-4 and TRBJ2-7; TRBD2 aligns across 7 bases. CDR3 size: 13 residues. V gave up 2 bases and J gave up 4 bases; unmatched junction bases: 2. In DNA form, the CDR3 reads TGTGCCAGCAGTTTACAGGGAGGGTACGAGCAGTACTTC. It encodes CASSLQGGYEQYF.

This clonotype was observed at least ten times. V gene TRBV5-1 combines with J gene TRBJ2-7; possibly TRBD1 or TRBD2 for D (5 bases each). Trimming took off 3 bases at V and 2 bases at J, with 12 bases between the two ends. Germline values: CDR1 SGHRS, CDR2 YFSETQ. The CDR3 sequence is 14 residues long. The CDR3 sequence is CASSSGTATYEQYF. CDR3 DNA: TGCGCCAGCAGCTCCGGGACGGCGACCTACGAGCAGTACTTC.

This clonotype was picked up a small number of times. CDR3 sequence: CASSLGVTTDTQYF. Here the CDR3 DNA reads TGTGCCAGCAGCTTAGGCGTTACCACAGATACGCAGTATTTT. The V gene is TRBV7-6, the J gene TRBJ2-3; D is uncertain. V shed 1 base and J shed 2 bases, with 7 bases lying between them. Per the germline V gene, CDR1 is SGHVS and CDR2 is FNYEAQ. CDR3 length equals 14 residues. The entire variable domain, with the rest obtained from reference TRBV7-6 and TRBJ2-3, is as follows: GAGVSQSPRYKVTKRGQDVALRCDPISGHVSLYWYRQALGQGPEFLTYFNYEAQQDKSGLPNDRFSAERPEGSISTLTIQRTEQRDSAMYRCASSLGVTTDTQYFGPGTRLTVL.

This clonotype has at least ten counts. The chain joins TRBV7-2 to TRBJ1-3, with D unresolved. V was pared by 3 bases and J by 1 base, with 7 bases between. Per the germline V gene, CDR1 is SGHTA and CDR2 is FQGNSA. CDR3 length equals 14 residues. The CDR3 DNA reads TGTGCCAGCAGCTTGCCAGGTTCTGGAAACACCATATATTTT. It is translated as CASSLPGSGNTIYF.

In this sample, this clonotype turned up once. The chain couples TRBV5-8 to TRBJ2-3; D uncertain. Germline V gives CDR1 SGHTS, CDR2 YDEGEE. Trimming pared 2 bases from V and 0 bases from J, leaving 7 bases between. The CDR3 has 14 residues. CDR3 region: CASSFPFSTDTQYF. CDR3 DNA sequence: TGTGCCAGCAGCTTCCCGTTTAGCACAGATACGCAGTATTTT.

The chain carries TRBV3-1 and TRBJ1-4, with D unclear. CDR1 and CDR2 from the germline V gene are LGHDT and YNNKEL (reference sequence). This CDR3 comprises 12 residues. Trimming took 1 base from V and 6 from J, leaving 3 bases between them. CDR3 in DNA: TGTGCCAGCAGCCAAGGGTATGAAAAACTGTTTTTT. Protein sequence: CASSQGYEKLFF.

This clonotype was seen many times. This chain joins TRBV5-6 and TRBJ2-3; tentative D call: TRBD1 (5 bases). The CDR3 contains 15 residues. The V end was cut by 0 bases, the J end by 1 base, with 9 bases between. Germline V CDR1 and CDR2: SGHDT, YYEEEE. The CDR3 reads CASSLGLRGTDTQYF. The CDR3 DNA reads TGTGCCAGCAGCTTGGGGCTCAGGGGCACAGATACGCAGTATTTT.

The table lists this clonotype with a few counts. The rearrangement joins TRBV11-2 to TRBJ2-7; no definite D call. The CDR3 runs 14 residues. The germline V gene has CDR1 SGHAT and CDR2 FQNNGV. V was shortened by 0 bases and J by 1 base, with 7 bases between the two germline ends. The CDR3: CASSLEPESYEQYF. CDR3 in DNA: TGTGCCAGCAGCTTAGAACCGGAATCCTACGAGCAGTACTTC.

This clonotype showed up just a few times. This rearrangement joins TRBV7-8 to TRBJ1-1; D ambiguous. V lost 5 bases, J lost 3 bases, and 13 bases lay in between. Germline CDR1 and CDR2: SGHVS and FQNEAQ. This CDR3 spans 14 amino acids. The CDR3 sequence: CASSQLRGYTEAFF. The CDR3 DNA sequence: TGTGCCAGCAGCCAATTGCGGGGTTACACTGAAGCTTTCTTT.